This TCR beta chain was captured by sequencing in a study of blood T cell repertoires in COVID-19. Data came from immunoSEQ multiplex PCR; TCRdb stores just in-frame clones and leaves some out. The data contain approximately 280,000 clones, 75% to 95% of them singletons. With 7 bases clipped from V and 7 bases from J, the junction kept 16 bases outside the gene matches. This CDR3 contains 17 residues. In germline, CDR1 is SNHLY, CDR2 FYNNEI. What was sequenced was peripheral blood. This sequence joins TRBV2 and TRBJ2-1; 10 bases map to TRBD2. This clonotype was sampled from a woman aged 25 to 45 with COVID-19, enrolled during active disease. The CDR3 region has the DNA TGTGCCAGCATCTGGAGTGGCAGAACTAGCGGGATGAATGAGCAGTTCTTC. Translation: CASIWSGRTSGMNEQFF.